This T cell receptor (beta chain) derives from a study of OX40 agonist ivuxolimab in advanced cancers. Across the study: Under the entry rules, prior anti-PD-1, anti-PD-L1 or anti-CTLA-4 therapy was allowed, and roughly 41% had some. Patients achieving partial responses numbered three: one hepatocellular carcinoma case and two cutaneous melanoma cases.

General observations from the study: Determination of antigen specificity was not performed for the expanded peripheral T cells.

Prior autoimmune disease or systemic immunosuppression barred patients. Remarks on this clone: Its antigen is currently unknown.

Profiling relied on immunoSEQ multiplex PCR, and the TCRdb table lists in-frame clones only, not all of them. Of approximately 88,000 clones listed, roughly 90% are singletons. In germline, CDR1 is SGHTA, CDR2 FQGTGA. The CDR3 has 15 amino acids. With 5 bases clipped from V and 4 bases from J, the junction kept 7 bases outside the gene matches. The sample in question was CD4+ or CD8+ T cells sorted from blood, obtained in a trial of the OX40 agonist ivuxolimab. V usage is TRBV7-3 and J usage is TRBJ2-1; 8 bases map to TRBD2. This TCR was sampled from an adult with an advanced solid tumor such as melanoma, head and neck, liver or kidney cancer. The CDR3: CASSQRGGSYNEQFF. The CDR3 nucleotides are TGTGCCAGCAGCCAACGGGGGGGTTCATACAATGAGCAGTTCTTC.